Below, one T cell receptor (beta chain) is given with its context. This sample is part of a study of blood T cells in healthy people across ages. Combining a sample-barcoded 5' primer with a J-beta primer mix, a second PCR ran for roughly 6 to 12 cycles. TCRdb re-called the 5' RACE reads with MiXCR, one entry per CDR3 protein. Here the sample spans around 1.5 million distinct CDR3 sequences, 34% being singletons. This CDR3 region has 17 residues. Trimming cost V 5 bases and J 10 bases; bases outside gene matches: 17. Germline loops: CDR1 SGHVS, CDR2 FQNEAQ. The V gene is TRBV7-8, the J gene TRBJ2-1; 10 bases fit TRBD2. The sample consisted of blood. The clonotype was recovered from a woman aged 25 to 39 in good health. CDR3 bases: TGTGCCAGCAGCGACGCCCTAGCGGGAGAACACATGGGCGAGCAGTTCTTC. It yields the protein CASSDALAGEHMGEQFF.